This entry concerns a single TCR beta chain. The antigen is not known. This sample was included in a study of identical twins. Study-level results: Conclusions leaned on cross-sectional statistical analysis and did not track the same donors over time. Modelling approaches yielded underestimates of out-of-frame TCR alpha sharing between monozygotic twins.

A universal primer site arose from template switching, and cDNA bore unique molecular identifiers. MiXCR was run by TCRdb on the 5' RACE reads, yielding one entry per CDR3 protein. This table has 1.5 million to 2 million distinct CDR3 sequences, 32% appearing once. The germline V gene encodes CDR1 DFQATT and CDR2 SNEGSKA (reference sequence). V was trimmed by 0 bases and J by 7 bases, leaving 16 bases between them. The CDR3 extends over 16 amino acids. Among all donors, each was a healthy Caucasian. The rearrangement uses TRBV20-1 and TRBJ1-6, with no clear D. The sequence was obtained from a newborn girl in good health. Sequencing was performed on cord blood. The DNA of the CDR3 is TGCAGTGCTAGAGATCTTGGGTGGAAGTTGAATTCACCCCTCCACTTT. Its protein is CSARDLGWKLNSPLHF.